This entry concerns a single T cell receptor beta chain. This specimen comes from a study of T cells expressing NK-cell markers. Study-level background: The sequencing cohort of eight donors included seven HCMV-seropositive individuals and one seronegative individual.

From germline, CDR1 is SEHNR and CDR2 FQNEAQ (reference sequence). The CDR3 has 16 amino acids. TCRdb reanalyzed the 5' RACE reads and collapses them to one entry per CDR3 protein, without DNA. The listing records a few hundred thousand distinct CDR3 sequences. This TCR came from a man younger than 30 in good health. The chain carries TRBV7-9 and TRBJ2-5; no DNA is available, so the TRBD1 call from TCRdb remains unchecked. Sample: blood T cells: a sorted CD56 or NKG2C T cell subset, CD4+ or CD8+ T cells, or bulk PBMC T cells (not recorded which). The CDR3 loop reads CASSSELRQGRETQYF.